This TCR beta chain was captured by sequencing in a study of cytomegalovirus exposure and HLA in healthy donors. Only in-frame clones appear in the TCRdb table, and some are missing; sequencing was by immunoSEQ multiplex PCR. The sample contains 130,000 or so clones, around nine tenths of which appear only once. Study-wide results and caveats: Despite most TCR sequences being rare, some public TCRs occurred in many donors. The study put 150 or so TCR beta chains on its list as cytomegalovirus-associated. The TCR clusters that emerged in the first cohort tended, a later analysis found, to co-occur in the 120 or so validation repertoires. The classifier reportedly diagnosed cytomegalovirus status with high specificity and sensitivity.

As for this clone: As yet, its antigen is unknown.

The CDR3 spans 15 residues. Germline CDR1 and CDR2: SEHNR and FQNEAQ (reference sequence). V lost 1 base and J 7 bases, leaving 16 bases between the germline ends. The chain uses TRBV7-9 and TRBJ1-1; no clear D. Sample: PBMCs. The clonotype originates from a woman aged 18-29 years in good health and CMV-seronegative. CDR3 in amino acids: CASSLGSFGQLEAFF. In DNA, the CDR3 is TGTGCCAGCAGCTTAGGTTCGTTTGGGCAGCTTGAAGCTTTCTTT.